This TCR beta chain is drawn from a study of blood T cell repertoires in COVID-19. Study-level information: Samples taken during acute and convalescent COVID-19 were collected in the United States, Italy and Spain. In each case, the material was cDNA or gDNA derived from T cells, B-cell-depleted T cells, or PBMCs.

Original processing methods: Reference gene primers were amplified, and this amplification served to estimate nucleated cell counts. Here immunoSEQ multiplex PCR was the method, and the copy in TCRdb shows in-frame clones only, minus some. D and trimming were read from the DNA, whereas the V and J calls and clone size are those reported in that table. The table lists tens of thousands of clones, more than 60% of them singletons. This CDR3 has 15 residues. The germline V gene has CDR1 MNHEY and CDR2 SVGEGT. V shed 5 bases and J shed 7 bases, with 20 bases lying between them. This receptor was taken from a man aged 55 to 70 with active COVID-19. The sample comprised peripheral blood. V gene TRBV6-2 or TRBV6-3 combines with J gene TRBJ2-5, with a tentative D call TRBD2 (6 bases). The DNA for the CDR3 is TGTGCCAGCAGTCGATCTGGGACTGGGGCAGGGACCCAGTACTTC. Translation gives CASSRSGTGAGTQYF.